The 28 T cell receptor beta chains below were found in one sample sequenced in a study of T-cell reconstitution after alpha-beta-depleted transplantation in children. The TCRbeta library was prepared with unique molecular identifiers. TCRdb independently ran MiXCR on the PCR reads; one entry per CDR3 protein. This table has 600,000 or so distinct CDR3 sequences, 23% appearing once. Sequences were derived from PBMCs, mostly from graft donor cells, sampled 360 days after TCRalphabeta/CD19-depleted stem cell transplant. Receptor source: a boy younger than two who had a stem cell transplant for acute myeloid leukemia, so the T cells may come from the graft donor.

This clonotype was observed a handful of times. The chain links TRBV12-3 or TRBV12-4 to TRBJ2-7, with a possible D match to TRBD1 (5 bases). V lost 2 bases, J lost 4 bases, and 9 bases lay in between. This CDR3 spans 13 amino acids. CDR3: CASSLLTDYEQYF. The DNA of the CDR3 is TGTGCCAGCAGTTTATTGACAGATTACGAGCAGTACTTC.

This clonotype was counted between two and nine times. The chain recombines TRBV7-9 with TRBJ2-1; D unresolved. This CDR3 comprises 13 residues. Germline V lookup: CDR1 SEHNR, CDR2 FQNEAQ (reference sequence). Trimming stripped 3 bases from V and 7 bases from J, with 10 bases between. CDR3 DNA sequence: TGTGCCAGCAGCTTCCAGGCTGGGAATGAGCAGTTCTTC. This encodes CASSFQAGNEQFF.

This clonotype was seen more than once but under ten times. The gene calls are TRBV7-2 and TRBJ1-1; D perhaps matches TRBD1 (6 bases). The CDR3 loop spans 14 amino acids. Trimming pared 5 bases from V and 0 bases from J, leaving 10 bases between. Germline lookup yields CDR1 SGHTA and CDR2 FQGNSA. Written as DNA, the CDR3 is TGTGCCAGCAGCCGGACAGCAGTGAACACTGAAGCTTTCTTT. It specifies CASSRTAVNTEAFF.

This clonotype was seen many times. J is TRBJ2-5 and V is TRBV5-5; 9 nucleotides match TRBD2. Looked up from germline, CDR1 is SGHKS and CDR2 is YYEKEE (reference sequence). The V segment lost 4 bases and the J segment 3 bases; nucleotides outside the gene matches: 4. The CDR3 loop spans 14 amino acids. The CDR3 loop reads CASSPGLAKETQYF. In DNA form, the CDR3 reads TGTGCCAGCAGCCCGGGACTAGCCAAAGAGACCCAGTACTTC.

The V and J genes are TRBV20-1 and TRBJ2-3; the match to TRBD1 covers 8 bases. The germline CDR1 and CDR2 sequences are DFQATT and SNEGSKA (reference sequence). After removal of 5 bases from V and 7 bases from J, the junction contained 14 bases not matched to a gene. This CDR3 spans 15 amino acids. The CDR3 is CSAQLPGTGGNTQYF. The CDR3, as DNA: TGCAGTGCTCAGCTCCCCGGGACAGGAGGAAATACGCAGTATTTT.

V is TRBV6-2 or TRBV6-3 and J is TRBJ2-7; 7 bases line up with TRBD2. Germline V lookup: CDR1 MNHEY, CDR2 SVGEGT. This CDR3 comprises 15 residues. Unmatched junction bases numbered 6, after V lost 2 bases and J lost 2 bases. In DNA form, the CDR3 reads TGTGCCAGCAGTTACGAGAGGCTAGCGGCCTACGAGCAGTACTTC. Encoded protein: CASSYERLAAYEQYF.

This clonotype occurred a few times. This chain joins TRBV6-5 and TRBJ1-1; tentative D call: TRBD1 (5 bases). Germline V gene sequence: CDR1 MNHEY, CDR2 SVGAGI. Trimming took off 2 bases at V and 1 base at J, with 17 bases between the two ends. The CDR3 spans 17 residues. CDR3 DNA: TGTGCCAGCAGTTACGAGAGGGTAAGCAGGGAGAACACTGAAGCTTTCTTT. This sequence encodes CASSYERVSRENTEAFF.

This clonotype was seen only a few times. The genes are TRBV10-1 and TRBJ2-3; tentatively, D is TRBD1 (6 bases). The germline V and J ends were trimmed by 2 bases and 10 bases, with 13 bases remaining between them. The CDR3 is 13 residues long. Germline CDR1 reads WNHNN; CDR2 reads SYGVQD (reference sequence). This CDR3 reads CASSEADSTAQYF. CDR3 nucleotide sequence: TGCGCCAGCAGTGAGGCGGACAGTACGGCGCAGTATTTT.

This clonotype occurred many times. The chain uses TRBV7-9 and TRBJ1-2, with D unresolved. CDR3 length: 17 residues. V dropped 1 base and J dropped 8 bases, with 23 bases sitting between them. Germline V gene lookup returns CDR1 SEHNR and CDR2 FQNEAQ (reference sequence). For the CDR3, the DNA is TGTGCCAGCAGCTTAGTTTCCGATCCCGGACCCAACGCGGGCTACACCTTC. It translates to CASSLVSDPGPNAGYTF. Looking up the rest from reference TRBV7-9 and TRBJ1-2 gives the full variable domain: DTGVSQNPRHKITKRGQNVTFRCDPISEHNRLYWYRQTLGQGPEFLTYFQNEAQLEKSRLLSDRFSAERPKGSFSTLEIQRTEQGDSAMYLCASSLVSDPGPNAGYTFGSGTRLTVV.

This chain connects TRBV12-3 or TRBV12-4 to TRBJ2-3; D remains unclear. Trimming cost V 3 bases and J 6 bases, with 7 bases left between them. The CDR3 is made up of 12 amino acids. CDR3 bases: TGTGCCAGCAGTTTCGCGTCGGATACGCAGTATTTT. Translating it yields CASSFASDTQYF.

This clonotype was counted many times. In DNA, the CDR3 is TGTGCCAGCAGTTTATTGGGACTCGCGAGCTCCTACGAGCAGTACTTC. It yields the protein CASSLLGLASSYEQYF. The rearrangement links TRBV12-3 or TRBV12-4 to TRBJ2-7; weak D call: TRBD2 (6 bases). The CDR3 is 16 amino acids. Trimming stripped 2 bases from V and 0 bases from J, with 14 bases between.

This clonotype was seen once. The rearrangement joins TRBV4-3 to TRBJ1-1; D possibly corresponds to TRBD1 (6 bases). V was shortened by 3 bases and J by 5 bases, with 10 bases between the two germline ends. The length of the CDR3 is 13 residues. Looked up from germline, CDR1 is LGHNA and CDR2 is YSLEER. The CDR3, as DNA: TGCGCCAGCAGCCAGTTTCAGGGGACTGAAGCTTTCTTT. Translated: CASSQFQGTEAFF.

The table lists this clonotype with a few counts. Given a much more abundant clone one base away, this may be a read error. The J gene is TRBJ2-7, the V gene TRBV20-1, with 7 bases identical to TRBD1. Germline V gene sequence: CDR1 DFQATT, CDR2 SNEGSKA (reference sequence). CDR3 length: 11 amino acids. Trimming cost V 4 bases and J 4 bases; bases outside gene matches: 1. In DNA, the CDR3 is TGCAGTGCTAAACAGGGGTACGAGCAGTACTTC. This gives the protein CSAKQGYEQYF.

This chain uses TRBV20-1 with TRBJ1-1; unclear D gene. There are 14 residues in the CDR3. V lost 3 bases and J 2 bases, leaving 13 bases between the germline ends. CDR1 is DFQATT, CDR2 SNEGSKA, per germline (reference sequence). CDR3 sequence: CSASPSPSNTEAFF. CDR3 coding DNA: TGCAGTGCTAGTCCCTCCCCCAGTAACACTGAAGCTTTCTTT.

The chain links TRBV12-3 or TRBV12-4 to TRBJ2-7, with 14 bases identical to TRBD2. V gave up 3 bases and J gave up 4 bases; unmatched junction bases: 5. The CDR3 runs 16 residues. The CDR3 region is CASSFGLAGGGYEQYV. Written as DNA, the CDR3 is TGTGCCAGCAGTTTCGGACTAGCGGGGGGCGGATACGAGCAGTACGTC.

This clonotype was observed at least ten times. V gene TRBV11-1 combines with J gene TRBJ2-3; possibly TRBD2 for D (5 bases). Trimming removed 3 bases at V and 8 bases at J, with 15 bases between. Germline V gives CDR1 SGHAT, CDR2 FQDESV (reference sequence). There are 14 residues in the CDR3. The CDR3 loop is CASSLSPGRGTQYF. DNA of the CDR3: TGTGCCAGCAGCTTGTCGCCGGGGAGAGGTACGCAGTATTTT. Full variable domain (remainder filled in from reference TRBV11-1 and TRBJ2-3): EAEVAQSPRYKITEKSQAVAFWCDPISGHATLYWYRQILGQGPELLVQFQDESVVDDSQLPKDRFSAERLKGVDSTLKIQPAELGDSAMYLCASSLSPGRGTQYFGPGTRLTVL.

This clonotype was seen ten or more times. V usage is TRBV7-3 and J usage is TRBJ2-1; 10 positions match TRBD2. Germline V lookup: CDR1 SGHTA, CDR2 FQGTGA. Trimming removed 5 bases from V and 7 bases from J; junction bases left unmatched: 11. The CDR3 consists of 16 residues. The CDR3 bases are TGTGCCAGCAGCGCCCGAGGAGCGGGGGGGTTAAATGAGCAGTTCTTC. It specifies CASSARGAGGLNEQFF. Variable domain in full (rest from reference TRBV7-3 and TRBJ2-1): GAGVSQTPSNKVTEKGKYVELRCDPISGHTALYWYRQSLGQGPEFLIYFQGTGAADDSGLPNDRFFAVRPEGSVSTLKIQRTERGDSAVYLCASSARGAGGLNEQFFGPGTRLTVL.

The chain links TRBV5-1 to TRBJ1-2; D might be TRBD1 (6 bases). The V end was cut by 4 bases, the J end by 4 bases, with 14 bases between. CDR3 size: 14 residues. In germline, CDR1 is SGHRS, CDR2 YFSETQ. The CDR3 protein is CASSAARGGYGYTF. The CDR3 bases are TGCGCCAGCAGCGCCGCCCGAGGGGGCTATGGCTACACCTTC. Supplemented by reference TRBV5-1 and TRBJ1-2, the full variable domain reads KAGVTQTPRYLIKTRGQQVTLSCSPISGHRSVSWYQQTPGQGLQFLFEYFSETQRNKGNFPGRFSGRQFSNSRSEMNVSTLELGDSALYLCASSAARGGYGYTFGSGTRLTVV.

The chain carries TRBV20-1 and TRBJ2-2; no firm D call. This CDR3 has 13 amino acids. From germline, CDR1 is DFQATT and CDR2 SNEGSKA (reference sequence). Trimming removed 8 bases from V and 0 bases from J, with 10 bases in between. CDR3 loop: CSPTDTNTGELFF. The DNA for the CDR3 is TGCAGTCCGACCGATACGAACACCGGGGAGCTGTTTTTT.

This clonotype was found a few times. This chain connects TRBV25-1 to TRBJ2-2; D ambiguous. CDR1 is MGHDK and CDR2 is SYGVNS in the germline V gene. The V end was cut by 5 bases, the J end by 4 bases, with 8 bases between. The CDR3 loop spans 13 amino acids. The CDR3 DNA reads as TGTGCCAGCAGTTTACTTATCACCGGGGAGCTGTTTTTT. Translated: CASSLLITGELFF.

The V and J genes are TRBV29-1 and TRBJ1-1; TRBD1 might be the D (6 bases). Trimming cost V 5 bases and J 2 bases, with 9 bases left between them. The germline V gene encodes CDR1 SQVTM and CDR2 ANQGSEA. This CDR3 has 12 amino acids. The CDR3 DNA sequence: TGCAGCGTTCAGACAGGTAACACTGAAGCTTTCTTT. Encoded protein: CSVQTGNTEAFF. The variable domain in full, with the rest retrieved from reference TRBV29-1 and TRBJ1-1, is SAVISQKPSRDICQRGTSLTIQCQVDSQVTMMFWYRQQPGQSLTLIATANQGSEATYESGFVIDKFPISRPNLTFSTLTVSNMSPEDSSIYLCSVQTGNTEAFFGQGTRLTVV.

This chain connects TRBV12-3 or TRBV12-4 to TRBJ2-5; 11 nucleotides agree with TRBD2. V shed 3 bases and J 5 bases; nucleotides not matched to a gene: 8. The CDR3 covers 16 residues. The DNA for the CDR3 is TGTGCCAGCAGTTTGTGGCTAGCGGGGGGTAGCGAGACCCAGTACTTC. Translating gives CASSLWLAGGSETQYF.

This clonotype occurred many times. The chain has TRBV14 and TRBJ2-1; 12 bases align to TRBD2. Germline CDR1 is SGHDN and CDR2 is FVKESK. This CDR3 region has 17 residues. V was clipped by 4 bases and J by 2 bases; unmatched bases: 6. The CDR3 loop is CASSPLTSGGPYNEQFF. Here the CDR3 DNA reads TGTGCCAGCAGCCCGCTGACTAGCGGGGGCCCCTACAATGAGCAGTTCTTC. The whole variable domain, filled in from reference TRBV14 and TRBJ2-1, reads EAGVTQFPSHSVIEKGQTVTLRCDPISGHDNLYWYRRVMGKEIKFLLHFVKESKQDESGMPNNRFLAERTGGTYSTLKVQPAELEDSGVYFCASSPLTSGGPYNEQFFGPGTRLTVL.

The chain has TRBV3-1 and TRBJ2-2, with D possibly TRBD1 on 5 matching bases. The CDR3 has 16 residues. CDR1 LGHDT and CDR2 YNNKEL come from the germline V gene (reference sequence). The V end lost 3 bases, the J end lost 1 base, and 12 bases lay between the germline ends. CDR3 DNA: TGTGCCAGCAGCCATCTCGGACATCTGAACACCGGGGAGCTGTTTTTT. It yields the protein CASSHLGHLNTGELFF. The whole variable domain, filled in from reference TRBV3-1 and TRBJ2-2, reads DTAVSQTPKYLVTQMGNDKSIKCEQNLGHDTMYWYKQDSKKFLKIMFSYNNKELIINETVPNRFSPKSPDKAHLNLHINSLELGDSAVYFCASSHLGHLNTGELFFGEGSRLTVL.

This clonotype was seen only a few times. This chain connects TRBV20-1 to TRBJ2-7, with D maybe TRBD2 (6 bases). Germline CDR1 DFQATT, CDR2 SNEGSKA (reference sequence). V dropped 1 base and J dropped 0 bases, with 16 bases sitting between them. This CDR3 region has 16 residues. The CDR3 nucleotides read TGCAGTGCTAGAGTTGCGGGACTCAGGAGCTCCTACGAGCAGTACGTC. It is translated as CSARVAGLRSSYEQYV.

In its sample, this clonotype was seen a few times. The rearrangement uses TRBV20-1 and TRBJ2-7; TRBD2 matches 12 bases. From germline, CDR1 is DFQATT and CDR2 SNEGSKA (reference sequence). The CDR3 is 19 amino acids. The V and J ends lost 6 bases and 5 bases, in that order; junction bases with no gene match: 23. In DNA, the CDR3 is TGCAGTGCGACAAAGGGTGGAACTAGCGGGGGGCTAATTGGCCACGAGCAGTACTTC. This codes for CSATKGGTSGGLIGHEQYF.

The chain carries TRBV18 and TRBJ2-5; a possible D gene is TRBD2 (5 bases). Germline loops: CDR1 KGHSH, CDR2 LQKENI. Deletions cut 0 bases from V and 3 bases from J, with 8 bases between. This CDR3 comprises 14 residues. CDR3 residues: CASSPPAGEETQYF. DNA of the CDR3: TGTGCCAGCTCACCACCGGCCGGGGAAGAGACCCAGTACTTC.

V and J are TRBV11-2 and TRBJ2-5; a weak D match, TRBD1 (6 bases). Germline V gene lookup returns CDR1 SGHAT and CDR2 FQNNGV. Trimming left V 0 bases short and J 4 bases short, with 12 bases between. CDR3 length: 15 residues. CDR3 DNA sequence: TGTGCCAGCAGCTTAGATGGGGGCCGAACAGAGACCCAGTACTTC. It translates to CASSLDGGRTETQYF.